This TCR beta chain stems from a study of blood T cell repertoires in COVID-19. The CDR3 has 16 residues. Trimming removed 1 base from V and 7 bases from J; junction bases left unmatched: 10. Germline assignment: CDR1 SGHTA and CDR2 FQGNSA. The method was immunoSEQ multiplex PCR; TCRdb's version includes in-frame clones alone and lacks a portion of them. The data contain over 85,000 clones, 65% to 90% of them singletons. Specimen: peripheral blood. The clonotype comes from a woman aged 55-69 years with acute or convalescent COVID-19. V is TRBV7-2 and J is TRBJ1-3, with 7 bases that match TRBD1. The CDR3: CASSLEGGRGLNTIYF. CDR3 coding DNA: TGTGCCAGCAGCTTAGAAGGGGGCAGGGGGTTGAACACCATATATTTT. The entire variable domain, with the rest obtained from reference TRBV7-2 and TRBJ1-3, is as follows: GAGVSQSPSNKVTEKGKDVELRCDPISGHTALYWYRQSLGQGLEFLIYFQGNSAPDKSGLPSDRFSAERTGGSVSTLTIQRTQQEDSAVYLCASSLEGGRGLNTIYFGEGSWLTVV.